These T cell receptor beta chains were read from a single sample in a study of blood T cell repertoires in COVID-19. The protocol was immunoSEQ multiplex PCR, while the TCRdb copy is restricted to in-frame clones and leaves out a portion. The table shows about 98,000 clones, with roughly 85% occurring only once. Specimen: peripheral blood. The receptors were sampled from a man in his sixties or seventies with acute or convalescent COVID-19. Both conserved end residues are part of each CDR3. D genes are given only for firm matches. Clone size is given for some rows only: seen once, a few or many times, or a class if the clone is expanded.

TRBJ2-5,.,.,TRBV30,TGTGCCTGGGGGGAAGACGGGTACCAAGAGACCCAGTACTTC,CAWGEDGYQETQYF
TRBJ1-3,.,TRBD1,TRBV7-2,TGTGCCAGCAGCTACGGGACAGGGAAGGGAAACACCATATATTTT,CASSYGTGKGNTIYF
TRBJ2-4,once,.,TRBV5-6,TGTGCCAGCAGCTTGACAGTTTACAAAAACATTCAGTACTTC,CASSLTVYKNIQYF
TRBJ2-5,.,.,TRBV7-9,TGTGCCAGCAGCGCCTCGGGGGAAGAGACCCAGTACTTC,CASSASGEETQYF
TRBJ1-6,once,TRBD1,TRBV7-6,TGTGCCAGCAGCATAGGACAGGGAAATTCACCCCTCCACTTT,CASSIGQGNSPLHF
TRBJ2-1,.,.,TRBV5-1,TGCGCCAGCCACTTATCCCCTAGTCAAGACAATGAGCAGTTCTTC,CASHLSPSQDNEQFF
TRBJ2-7,.,TRBD1,TRBV7-7,TGTGCTAGCAGCCCAGGACAGGGTCGGGAGCAGTACTTC,CASSPGQGREQYF
TRBJ1-5,.,.,TRBV3-1/TRBV3-2,TGTGCCAGCAGCCTAGGGACAAGCAATCAGCCCCAGCATTTT,CASSLGTSNQPQHF
TRBJ1-1,.,.,TRBV5-1,TGCGCCAGCAGCTTGGATATGGGGGCCACTGAAGCTTTCTTT,CASSLDMGATEAFF
TRBJ2-2,.,.,TRBV2,TGTGCCAGCAGAACACAGGGCGGGGAGCTGTTTTTT,CASRTQGGELFF
TRBJ2-7,.,TRBD1,TRBV4-1,TGCGCCAGCAGCCAAGATGAAGGGACAGTCTACGAGCAGTACTTC,CASSQDEGTVYEQYF
TRBJ2-7,.,TRBD1,TRBV5-6,TGTGCCAGCAGCGCCGGGACAGCCTTAGGGCAGTACTTC,CASSAGTALGQYF
TRBJ2-7,.,.,TRBV29-1,TGCAGCGTCGGCGGGGGAGTAGGACAGTTCTACGAGCAGTACTTC,CSVGGGVGQFYEQYF
TRBJ2-7,few,.,TRBV9,TGTGCCAGCAGCCTGGGCAGGGGCCTTCTTTACGAGCAGTACTTC,CASSLGRGLLYEQYF
TRBJ1-2,.,.,TRBV29-1,TGCAGCGGTGAGACACTCTATGGCTACACCTTC,CSGETLYGYTF
TRBJ1-4,.,TRBD1,TRBV25-1,TGTGCCAGCAGTGATATGACAGGGACTAATGAAAAACTGTTTTTT,CASSDMTGTNEKLFF
TRBJ2-3,.,.,TRBV9,TGTGCCAGCAGCGTAGTCTCGCCGGTGCCAGATACGCAGTATTTT,CASSVVSPVPDTQYF
TRBJ1-4,.,.,TRBV3-1/TRBV3-2,TGTGCCAGCAGCCTAAGGCGGGGGACAACTAATGAAAAACTGTTTTTT,CASSLRRGTTNEKLFF
TRBJ2-5,.,TRBD2,TRBV15,TGTGCCACCAGCAGAGATGGGGCAGAGCGGGGGGAGACCCAGTACTTC,CATSRDGAERGETQYF
TRBJ2-1,.,.,TRBV29-1,TGCAGCCCCAGGGTTCGGAATGAGCAGTTCTTC,CSPRVRNEQFF
TRBJ1-4,.,TRBD1,TRBV5-1,TGCGCCAGCAGCTTGCTCGGGACAGGGGACGAAAAACTGTTTTTT,CASSLLGTGDEKLFF
TRBJ1-1,.,.,TRBV30,TGTGCCTGGAGGAGGTTCCCTCCGAACACTGAAGCTTTCTTT,CAWRRFPPNTEAFF
TRBJ2-1,once,TRBD1,TRBV7-9,TGTGCCGCTCACGCCCCGAACCGGGACAGCCTCCCGTTCTTC,CAAHAPNRDSLPFF
TRBJ1-2,.,.,TRBV6-5,TGTGCCAGCAGTTACCCTGGACAGTCTTCTAATGGCTACACCTTC,CASSYPGQSSNGYTF
TRBJ2-7,.,TRBD2,TRBV29-1,TGCAGCGTTGCTGGGTCCACTAGCGGGGGCTCCTACGAGCAGTACTTC,CSVAGSTSGGSYEQYF
TRBJ2-7,.,TRBD1,TRBV5-1,TGCGCCAGCAGGTCCTTGGACAGGGGTTTTGACGAGCAGTACTTC,CASRSLDRGFDEQYF
TRBJ2-3,few,.,TRBV6-6,TGTGCCAGCAGCCCTGCCGGGGTCCGGGGCACAGATACGCAGTATTTT,CASSPAGVRGTDTQYF
TRBJ1-2,.,TRBD1,TRBV7-3,TGTGCCAGCAGCCCAAGCCCAGGGGGGACATCCCCCTATGGCTACACCTTC,CASSPSPGGTSPYGYTF
TRBJ2-7,.,.,TRBV19,TGTGCCAGTAGTATTGCCGCAGATCCCTACGAGCAGTACTTC,CASSIAADPYEQYF
TRBJ2-5,.,.,TRBV5-1,TGCGCCAGCAGCTGGAGGGGAGAGCACAGGGAGACCCAGTACTTC,CASSWRGEHRETQYF
TRBJ1-1,few,.,TRBV13,TGTGCCAGCAGCCCGCACATACCTTCACCTAACACTGAAGCTTTCTTT,CASSPHIPSPNTEAFF
TRBJ2-1,.,.,TRBV18,TGTGCCAGCTCACTACACCACGGGAATGAGCAGTTCTTC,CASSLHHGNEQFF
TRBJ2-1,.,TRBD2,TRBV5-4,TGTGCCAGCAGCCCGGGGAGGGTCAATGAGCAGTTCTTC,CASSPGRVNEQFF
TRBJ2-3,.,.,TRBV6-1,TGTGCCAGCAGAGAGGGCCGAGCAGATACGCAGTATTTT,CASREGRADTQYF
TRBJ2-2,.,.,TRBV21-1,TGTGCCAGGCAGGGGGCGAATTCCGGGGAGCTGTTTTTT,CARQGANSGELFF
TRBJ1-6,.,.,TRBV28,TGTGCCAGCAGTTCAGGGCTGGGGGGTACACCCCTCCACTTT,CASSSGLGGTPLHF
TRBJ2-7,.,TRBD1,TRBV3-1/TRBV3-2,TGTGCCAGCAGCCAAGGCTACAGGGGAACCTACGAGCAGTACTTC,CASSQGYRGTYEQYF
TRBJ2-1,.,.,TRBV6-5,TGTGCCAAAAACAGGGTACCCGCCCGAAATGAGCAGTTCTTC,CAKNRVPARNEQFF
TRBJ1-1,.,.,TRBV30,TGTGCCTGGAGTGTTCAGGGGAACACTGAAGCTTTCTTT,CAWSVQGNTEAFF
TRBJ1-2,.,TRBD1,TRBV3-1/TRBV3-2,TGTGCCAGCAGCCGGGGGACAGGGGGTGGCTATGGCTACACCTTC,CASSRGTGGGYGYTF
TRBJ2-2,.,TRBD1,TRBV3-1/TRBV3-2,TGTGCCAGCAGCCAAGATAGGACAGGGGCCGGGGAGCTGTTTTTT,CASSQDRTGAGELFF
TRBJ2-5,.,TRBD1,TRBV5-1,TGCGCCAGCAGCCCAAGGACAGGGGACCAAGAGACCCAGTACTTC,CASSPRTGDQETQYF
TRBJ2-5,.,TRBD2,TRBV19,TGTGCCAGTAGTGGATTAGCGGGGGGGAGAGAGACCCAGTACTTC,CASSGLAGGRETQYF
TRBJ1-6,.,.,TRBV7-8,TGTGCCAGCAGCTTAGATAGGGGTTCACCCCTCCACTTT,CASSLDRGSPLHF
TRBJ2-5,.,TRBD2,TRBV6-5,TGTGCCAGCAGGCGGGGGTTCCAAGAGACCCAGTACTTC,CASRRGFQETQYF
TRBJ2-3,.,.,TRBV18,TGTGCCAGCTCACTACTACCGTCCGCCGTCACAGATACGCAGTATTTT,CASSLLPSAVTDTQYF
TRBJ2-5,.,.,TRBV5-4,TGTGCCAGCAGCTTGGAGCCGCAAGAGACCCAGTACTTC,CASSLEPQETQYF
TRBJ1-2,.,.,TRBV28,TGTGCCAGCAGTTTGGACAGCTGGTATGGCTACACCTTC,CASSLDSWYGYTF
TRBJ2-1,.,TRBD1,TRBV5-1,TGCGCCAGCAGCTCCCGGACAGGATGGTTCTTC,CASSSRTGWFF
TRBJ2-1,.,TRBD2,TRBV7-2,TGTGCCAGCAGCTTAGCGAGAAAGCGGGGGGACTACAATGAGCAGTTCTTC,CASSLARKRGDYNEQFF
TRBJ1-2,few,.,TRBV11-2,TGTGCCAGCAGCTTATTGACAAATTCTGGCTACACCTTC,CASSLLTNSGYTF
TRBJ2-1,once,.,TRBV28,TGTGCCAGCCCCAGGATTGGGGCAGGGTCGCTCGATGAGCAGTTCTTC,CASPRIGAGSLDEQFF
TRBJ2-5,once,TRBD2,TRBV3-1/TRBV3-2,TGTGCCAGCACCCGGAGTGAAGCGGGGAAAGAGACCCAGTACTTC,CASTRSEAGKETQYF
TRBJ1-2,.,TRBD1,TRBV9,TGTGCCAGCAGCGTAGAGACAGGGAAAGGCTATGGCTACACCTTC,CASSVETGKGYGYTF
TRBJ1-2,.,.,TRBV28,TGTGCCAGCAGTTTACCGAACTATGGCTACACCTTC,CASSLPNYGYTF
TRBJ2-1,.,.,TRBV25-1,TGTGCCAGCAGTCCTCGGGAGGGGGCGGGATACAATGAGCAGTTCTTC,CASSPREGAGYNEQFF
TRBJ2-2,.,TRBD2,TRBV11-3,TGTGCCAGCCGGGGGGCGAACACCGGGGAGCTGTTTTTT,CASRGANTGELFF
TRBJ1-6,.,.,TRBV3-1/TRBV3-2,TGTGCCAGCAGCCTCAAAGTCGGGAATTCACCCCTCCACTTT,CASSLKVGNSPLHF
TRBJ2-1,.,.,TRBV15,TGTGCCACCAGCAGAGATCCCCCAGGTGAGCAGTTCTTC,CATSRDPPGEQFF
TRBJ1-4,.,.,TRBV4-1,TGCGCCAGCAGCCAAGTAGACGGCGGTTTTGAAAAACTGTTTTTT,CASSQVDGGFEKLFF